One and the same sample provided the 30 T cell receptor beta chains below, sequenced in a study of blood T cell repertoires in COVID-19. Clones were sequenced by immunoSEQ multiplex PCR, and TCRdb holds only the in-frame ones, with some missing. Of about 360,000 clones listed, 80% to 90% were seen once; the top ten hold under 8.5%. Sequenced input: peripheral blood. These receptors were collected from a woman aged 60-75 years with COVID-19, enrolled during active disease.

DNA of the CDR3: TGTGCCAGCAGTGAACCCGGGTGGGGAAACACCATATATTTT. This codes for CASSEPGWGNTIYF. J is TRBJ1-3 and V is TRBV2; D unclear. CDR1 is SNHLY, CDR2 FYNNEI, per germline. Trimming left V 2 bases short and J 4 bases short, with 9 bases between. CDR3 length equals 14 residues. Based on the CDR3 plus reference TRBV2 and TRBJ1-3, the full variable domain is EPEVTQTPSHQVTQMGQEVILRCVPISNHLYFYWYRQILGQKVEFLVSFYNNEISEKSEIFDDQFSVERPDGSNFTLKIRSTKLEDSAMYFCASSEPGWGNTIYFGEGSWLTVV.

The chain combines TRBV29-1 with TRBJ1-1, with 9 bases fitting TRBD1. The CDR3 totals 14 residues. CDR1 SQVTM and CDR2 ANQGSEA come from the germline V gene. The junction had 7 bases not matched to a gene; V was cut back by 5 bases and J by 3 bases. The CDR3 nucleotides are TGCAGCGTTACACCCGGGACAGGGTACACTGAAGCTTTCTTT. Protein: CSVTPGTGYTEAFF.

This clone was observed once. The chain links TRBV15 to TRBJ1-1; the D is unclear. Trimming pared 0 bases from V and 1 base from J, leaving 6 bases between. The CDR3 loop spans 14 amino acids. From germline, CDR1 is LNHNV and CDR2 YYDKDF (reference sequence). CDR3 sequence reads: CATSRDLKNTEAFF. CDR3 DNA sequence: TGTGCCACCAGCAGAGATCTAAAGAACACTGAAGCTTTCTTT.

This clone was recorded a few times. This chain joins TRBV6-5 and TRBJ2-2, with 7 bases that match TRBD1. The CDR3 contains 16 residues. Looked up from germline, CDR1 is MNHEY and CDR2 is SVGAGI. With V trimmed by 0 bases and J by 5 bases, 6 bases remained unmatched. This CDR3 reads CASSYSTGRRTGELFF. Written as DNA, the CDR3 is TGTGCCAGCAGTTACTCGACAGGGCGAAGGACCGGGGAGCTGTTTTTT.

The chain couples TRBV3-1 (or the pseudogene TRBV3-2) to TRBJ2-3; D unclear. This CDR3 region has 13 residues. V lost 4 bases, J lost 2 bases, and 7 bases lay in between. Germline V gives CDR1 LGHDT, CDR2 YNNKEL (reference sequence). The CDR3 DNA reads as TGTGCCAGCAGCCCAGACTTCACAGATACGCAGTATTTT. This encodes CASSPDFTDTQYF.

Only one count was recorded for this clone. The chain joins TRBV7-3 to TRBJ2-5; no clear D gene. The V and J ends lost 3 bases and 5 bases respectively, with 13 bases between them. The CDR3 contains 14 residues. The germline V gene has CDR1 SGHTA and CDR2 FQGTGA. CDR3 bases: TGTGCCAGCAGCTTCCCCGGGTCGAGGGAGACCCAGTACTTC. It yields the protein CASSFPGSRETQYF.

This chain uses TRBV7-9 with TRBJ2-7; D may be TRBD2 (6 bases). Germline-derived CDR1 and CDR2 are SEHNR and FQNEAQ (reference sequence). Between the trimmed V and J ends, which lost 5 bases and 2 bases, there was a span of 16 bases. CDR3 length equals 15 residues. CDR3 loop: CASSPRAGATYEQYF. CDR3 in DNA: TGTGCCAGCAGCCCTCGAGCGGGTGCAACCTACGAGCAGTACTTC.

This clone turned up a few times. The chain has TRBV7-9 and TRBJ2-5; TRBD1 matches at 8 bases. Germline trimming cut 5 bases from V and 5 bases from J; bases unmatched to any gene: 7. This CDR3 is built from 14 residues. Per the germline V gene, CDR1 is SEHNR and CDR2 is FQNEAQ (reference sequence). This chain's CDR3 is CASSEGTGKETQYF. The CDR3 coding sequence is TGTGCCAGCAGCGAAGGGACAGGAAAGGAGACCCAGTACTTC.

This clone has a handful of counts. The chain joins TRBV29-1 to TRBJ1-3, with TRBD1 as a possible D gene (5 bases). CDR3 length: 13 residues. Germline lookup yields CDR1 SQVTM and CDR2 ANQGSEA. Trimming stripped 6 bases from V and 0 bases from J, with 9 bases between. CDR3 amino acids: CSVQVFSGNTIYF. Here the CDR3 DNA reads TGCAGCGTACAGGTATTCTCTGGAAACACCATATATTTT.

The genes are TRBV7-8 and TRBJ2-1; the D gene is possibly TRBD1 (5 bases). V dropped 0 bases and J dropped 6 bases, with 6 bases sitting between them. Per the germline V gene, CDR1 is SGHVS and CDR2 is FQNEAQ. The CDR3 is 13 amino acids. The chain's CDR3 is CASSLAGVNEQFF. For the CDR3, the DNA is TGTGCCAGCAGCTTAGCAGGGGTCAATGAGCAGTTCTTC.

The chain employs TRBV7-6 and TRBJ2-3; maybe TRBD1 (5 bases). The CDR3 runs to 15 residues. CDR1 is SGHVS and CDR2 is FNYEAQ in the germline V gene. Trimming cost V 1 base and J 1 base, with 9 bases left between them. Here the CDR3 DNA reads TGTGCCAGCAGCTTAGAGGACATACGCACAGATACGCAGTATTTT. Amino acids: CASSLEDIRTDTQYF.

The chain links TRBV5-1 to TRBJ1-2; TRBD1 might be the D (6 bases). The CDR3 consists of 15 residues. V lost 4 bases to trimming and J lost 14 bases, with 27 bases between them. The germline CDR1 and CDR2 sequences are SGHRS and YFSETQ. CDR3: CASSPGGADLRSVTF. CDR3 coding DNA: TGCGCCAGCAGCCCGGGGGGGGCAGACCTTAGGTCAGTAACCTTC.

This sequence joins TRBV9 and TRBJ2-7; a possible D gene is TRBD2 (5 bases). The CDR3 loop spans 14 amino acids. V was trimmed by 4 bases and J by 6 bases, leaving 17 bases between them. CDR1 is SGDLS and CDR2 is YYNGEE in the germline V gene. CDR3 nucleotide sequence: TGTGCCAGCAGCACAGCGGTCTTCTCCGGCGAGCAGTACTTC. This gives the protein CASSTAVFSGEQYF.

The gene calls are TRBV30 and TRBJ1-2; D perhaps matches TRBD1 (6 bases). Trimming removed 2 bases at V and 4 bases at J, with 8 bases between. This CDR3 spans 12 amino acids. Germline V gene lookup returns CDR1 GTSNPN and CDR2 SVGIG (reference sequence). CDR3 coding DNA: TGTGCCTGGAGTCAGGGGACCTATGGCTACACCTTC. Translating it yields CAWSQGTYGYTF.

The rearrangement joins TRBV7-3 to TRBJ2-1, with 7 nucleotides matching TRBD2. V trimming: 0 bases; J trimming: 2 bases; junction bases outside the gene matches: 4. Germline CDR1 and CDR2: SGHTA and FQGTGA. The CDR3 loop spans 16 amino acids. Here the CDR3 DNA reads TGTGCCAGCAGCTTAACCCCAGGGACTACCTACAATGAGCAGTTCTTC. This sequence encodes CASSLTPGTTYNEQFF.

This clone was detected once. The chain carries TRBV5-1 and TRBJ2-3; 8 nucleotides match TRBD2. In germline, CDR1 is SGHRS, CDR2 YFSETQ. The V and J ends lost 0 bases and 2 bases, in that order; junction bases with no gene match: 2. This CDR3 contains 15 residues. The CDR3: CASSLEAGDTDTQYF. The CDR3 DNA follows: TGCGCCAGCAGCTTGGAAGCGGGGGACACAGATACGCAGTATTTT.

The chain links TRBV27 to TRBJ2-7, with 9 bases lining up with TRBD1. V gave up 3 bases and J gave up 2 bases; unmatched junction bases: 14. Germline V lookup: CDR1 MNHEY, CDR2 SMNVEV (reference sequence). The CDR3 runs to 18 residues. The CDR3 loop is CASSFVGTGSVAAYEQYF. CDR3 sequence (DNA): TGTGCCAGCAGTTTTGTGGGGACAGGGAGTGTGGCTGCCTACGAGCAGTACTTC.

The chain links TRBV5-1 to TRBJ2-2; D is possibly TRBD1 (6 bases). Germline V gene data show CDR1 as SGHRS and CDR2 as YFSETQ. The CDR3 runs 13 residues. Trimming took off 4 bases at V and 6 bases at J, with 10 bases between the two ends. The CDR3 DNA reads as TGCGCCAGCAGCCCAACAGGGCCCGGGGAGCTGTTTTTT. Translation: CASSPTGPGELFF.

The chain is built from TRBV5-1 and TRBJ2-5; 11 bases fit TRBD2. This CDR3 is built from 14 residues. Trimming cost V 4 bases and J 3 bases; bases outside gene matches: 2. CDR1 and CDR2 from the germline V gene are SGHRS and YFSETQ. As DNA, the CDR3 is TGCGCCAGCAGCCCACTAGCGGGGGAAGAGACCCAGTACTTC. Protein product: CASSPLAGEETQYF.

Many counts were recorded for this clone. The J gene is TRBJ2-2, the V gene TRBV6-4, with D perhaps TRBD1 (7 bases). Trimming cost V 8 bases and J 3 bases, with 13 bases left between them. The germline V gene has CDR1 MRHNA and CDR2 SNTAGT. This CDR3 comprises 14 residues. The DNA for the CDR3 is TGTGCCAGCGGCAGGGGGGCCGACACCGGGGAGCTGTTTTTT. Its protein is CASGRGADTGELFF.

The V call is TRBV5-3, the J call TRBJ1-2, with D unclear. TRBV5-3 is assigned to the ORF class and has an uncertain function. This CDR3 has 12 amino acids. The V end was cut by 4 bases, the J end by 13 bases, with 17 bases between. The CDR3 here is CARSPDPSEGTF. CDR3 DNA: TGTGCCAGAAGCCCGGACCCTTCCGAGGGCACCTTC.

DNA of the CDR3: TGTGCCAGCAGCTTGGAGGGCCGCCCGGGTGGCATTCAGTACTTC. As protein: CASSLEGRPGGIQYF. This chain links TRBV7-2 with TRBJ2-4; D is possibly TRBD2 (6 bases). V lost 3 bases to trimming and J lost 9 bases, with 18 bases between them. Germline V CDR1 and CDR2: SGHTA, FQGNSA. This CDR3 is built from 15 residues. The full variable domain, rest sourced from reference TRBV7-2 and TRBJ2-4, is GAGVSQSPSNKVTEKGKDVELRCDPISGHTALYWYRQSLGQGLEFLIYFQGNSAPDKSGLPSDRFSAERTGGSVSTLTIQRTQQEDSAVYLCASSLEGRPGGIQYFGAGTRLSVL.

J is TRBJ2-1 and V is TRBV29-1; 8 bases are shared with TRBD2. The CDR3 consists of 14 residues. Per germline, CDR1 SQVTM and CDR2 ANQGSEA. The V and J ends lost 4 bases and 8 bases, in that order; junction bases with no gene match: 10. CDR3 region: CSVVPGAGGDEQFF. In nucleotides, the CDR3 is TGCAGCGTTGTTCCGGGGGCCGGGGGGGATGAGCAGTTCTTC.

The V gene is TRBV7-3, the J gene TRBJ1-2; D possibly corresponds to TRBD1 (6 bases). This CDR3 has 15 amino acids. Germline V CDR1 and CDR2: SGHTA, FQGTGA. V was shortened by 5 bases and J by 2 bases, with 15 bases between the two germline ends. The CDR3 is CASSAAPGTNYGYTF. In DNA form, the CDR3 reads TGTGCCAGCAGCGCAGCCCCGGGGACAAACTATGGCTACACCTTC.

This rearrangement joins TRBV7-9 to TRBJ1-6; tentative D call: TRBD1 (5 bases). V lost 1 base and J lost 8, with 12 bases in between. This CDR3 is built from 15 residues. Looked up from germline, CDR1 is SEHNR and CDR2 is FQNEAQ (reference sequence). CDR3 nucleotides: TGTGCCAGCAGCTTAGTATCGGCAGGGTATTCACCCCTCCACTTT. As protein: CASSLVSAGYSPLHF. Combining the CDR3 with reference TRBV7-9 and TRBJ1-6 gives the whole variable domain DTGVSQNPRHKITKRGQNVTFRCDPISEHNRLYWYRQTLGQGPEFLTYFQNEAQLEKSRLLSDRFSAERPKGSFSTLEIQRTEQGDSAMYLCASSLVSAGYSPLHFGNGTRLTVT.

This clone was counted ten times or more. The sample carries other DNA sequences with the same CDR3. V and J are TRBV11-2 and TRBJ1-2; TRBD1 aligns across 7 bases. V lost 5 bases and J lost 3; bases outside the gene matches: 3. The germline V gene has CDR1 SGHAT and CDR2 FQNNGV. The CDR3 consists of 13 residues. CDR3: CASSPGQDYGYTF. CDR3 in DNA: TGTGCCAGCAGCCCAGGACAGGACTATGGCTACACCTTC. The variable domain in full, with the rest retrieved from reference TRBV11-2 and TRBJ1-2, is EAGVAQSPRYKIIEKRQSVAFWCNPISGHATLYWYQQILGQGPKLLIQFQNNGVVDDSQLPKDRFSAERLKGVDSTLKIQPAKLEDSAVYLCASSPGQDYGYTFGSGTRLTVV.

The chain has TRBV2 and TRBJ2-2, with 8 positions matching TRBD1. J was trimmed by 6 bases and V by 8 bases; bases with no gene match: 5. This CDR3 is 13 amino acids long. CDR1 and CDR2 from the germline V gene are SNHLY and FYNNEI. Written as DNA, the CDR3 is TGTGCCAGCCGACAGGGGTGGGCCGGGGAGCTGTTTTTT. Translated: CASRQGWAGELFF.

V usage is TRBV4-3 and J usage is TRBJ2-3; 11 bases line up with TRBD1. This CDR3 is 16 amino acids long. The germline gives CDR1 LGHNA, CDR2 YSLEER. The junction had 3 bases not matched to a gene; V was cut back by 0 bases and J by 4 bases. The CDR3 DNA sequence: TGCGCCAGCAGCCAAGATCGGACAGGGGGCGCAGATACGCAGTATTTT. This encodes CASSQDRTGGADTQYF.

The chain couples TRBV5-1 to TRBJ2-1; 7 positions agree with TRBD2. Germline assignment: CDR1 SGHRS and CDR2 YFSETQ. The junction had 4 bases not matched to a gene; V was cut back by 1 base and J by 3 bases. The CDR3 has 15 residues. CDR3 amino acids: CASSLTTGGYNEQFF. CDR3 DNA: TGCGCCAGCAGCTTGACGACGGGGGGCTACAATGAGCAGTTCTTC.

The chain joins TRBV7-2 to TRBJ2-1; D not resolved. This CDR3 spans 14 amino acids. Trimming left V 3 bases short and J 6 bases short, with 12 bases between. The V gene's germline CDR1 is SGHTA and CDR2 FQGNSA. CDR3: CASSFASGPNEQFF. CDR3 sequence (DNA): TGTGCCAGCAGCTTCGCGTCGGGTCCCAATGAGCAGTTCTTC.